Shown below are 30 T cell receptor beta chains from a single sample sequenced in a study of beta chain features in type 1 diabetes. Findings and limits, study-wide: For Type 1 diabetes patients, all four CD4+ subsets carried TCRB CDR3s that were moderately but significantly shorter.

Their antigens are not known. Expressed TCRB transcripts were sequenced because the entire RNA isolate underwent reverse transcription. Profiling relied on immunoSEQ multiplex PCR, and the TCRdb table lists in-frame clones only, not all of them. Of more than 250,000 clones in the sample, around 21% are singletons; the top ten hold 0.025% to 0.035%. The sequencing input was naive CD4+ T cells from blood. The receptors were gathered from a woman in her 40s with type 1 diabetes.

The chain recombines TRBV4-2 with TRBJ1-3, with a possible D match to TRBD1 (6 bases). The CDR3 spans 16 residues. V was shortened by 4 bases and J by 1 base, with 14 bases between the two germline ends. Germline V gives CDR1 LGHNA, CDR2 YNFKEQ. In DNA, the CDR3 is TGTGCCAGCAGCCCAGAGGGGGGACCATCTGGAAACACCATATATTTT. This sequence encodes CASSPEGGPSGNTIYF.

This clone came up once. This chain joins TRBV7-2 and TRBJ2-7; D possibly corresponds to TRBD1 (6 bases). Trimming shortened V by 4 bases and J by 2 bases, and 9 bases separated the two germline ends. The CDR3 sequence is 13 residues long. CDR1 SGHTA and CDR2 FQGNSA come from the germline V gene. The CDR3 bases are TGTGCCAGCAGCTCCTGGACAGCCTACGAGCAGTACTTC. Encoded protein: CASSSWTAYEQYF.

This chain connects TRBV18 to TRBJ1-6, with 8 nucleotides matching TRBD1. V was clipped by 6 bases and J by 6 bases; unmatched bases: 7. Germline V gene lookup returns CDR1 KGHSH and CDR2 LQKENI. The CDR3 is 15 residues long. The DNA for the CDR3 is TGTGCCAGCTCTCAGACAGGGGCGGGTAATTCACCCCTCCACTTT. Protein sequence: CASSQTGAGNSPLHF.

The chain links TRBV18 to TRBJ2-7; possible D gene TRBD1, 6 bases. CDR3 length equals 15 residues. Germline V gene sequence: CDR1 KGHSH, CDR2 LQKENI. V shed 0 bases and J shed 8 bases, with 17 bases lying between them. Written as DNA, the CDR3 is TGTGCCAGCTCACCACCGGGGACATGGGAAAGGAAGCAGTACTTC. Translating gives CASSPPGTWERKQYF.

This clone showed up just a few times. The J gene is TRBJ1-1, the V gene TRBV25-1; weak D call: TRBD1 (6 bases). Per germline, CDR1 MGHDK and CDR2 SYGVNS. The length of the CDR3 is 15 residues. V was clipped by 3 bases and J by 4 bases, with 15 bases between them. CDR3 protein: CASSDHRVGSTEAFF. The CDR3 DNA reads TGTGCCAGCAGTGACCACAGGGTAGGGAGCACTGAAGCTTTCTTT.

In this sample, this clone turned up a few times. This chain connects TRBV29-1 to TRBJ1-3, with D perhaps TRBD1 (6 bases). CDR1 and CDR2 (germline): SQVTM, ANQGSEA. The V gene lost 5 bases and the J gene lost 4 bases, with 12 bases spanning the gap. The CDR3 loop spans 13 amino acids. The DNA of the CDR3 is TGCAGCGTTAGTAGAGGGGGAGGAAACACCATATATTTT. The encoded protein is CSVSRGGGNTIYF.

The chain employs TRBV30 and TRBJ2-5; 7 nucleotides line up with TRBD2. The CDR3 is 13 amino acids. Per the germline V gene, CDR1 is GTSNPN and CDR2 is SVGIG (reference sequence). V lost 0 bases to trimming and J lost 5 bases; unmatched junction nucleotides: 3. For the CDR3, the DNA is TGTGCCTGGAGTGTGTCCGGGGGGGAGACCCAGTACTTC. It specifies CAWSVSGGETQYF. Filled out from reference TRBV30 and TRBJ2-5, the complete variable domain reads SQTIHQWPATLVQPVGSPLSLECTVEGTSNPNLYWYRQAAGRGLQLLFYSVGIGQISSEVPQNLSASRPQDRQFILSSKKLLLSDSGFYLCAWSVSGGETQYFGPGTRLLVL.

This clone appeared a few times. This rearrangement joins TRBV9 to TRBJ2-1; TRBD2 aligns across 10 bases. This CDR3 has 18 amino acids. Germline V gene sequence: CDR1 SGDLS, CDR2 YYNGEE. V dropped 4 bases and J dropped 0; count of bases not matched to a gene: 10. CDR3 region: CASSLGGSGGSSYNEQFF. The DNA of the CDR3 is TGTGCCAGCAGCTTAGGCGGTAGCGGGGGGAGCTCCTACAATGAGCAGTTCTTC.

The chain employs TRBV30 and TRBJ1-1, with D unclear. V was cut by 2 bases and J by 5 bases, with 12 bases left in between. Germline lookup yields CDR1 GTSNPN and CDR2 SVGIG (reference sequence). CDR3 length: 13 amino acids. CDR3 amino acids: CAWSKSGNTEAFF. The DNA of the CDR3 is TGTGCCTGGAGTAAATCGGGAAATACTGAAGCTTTCTTT.

This rearrangement joins TRBV6-5 to TRBJ2-1; 11 nucleotides align to TRBD2. V lost 4 bases, J lost 7 bases, and 6 bases stayed unmatched. Germline loops: CDR1 MNHEY, CDR2 SVGAGI. CDR3 length equals 15 residues. CDR3 region: CASSSTSGKANEQFF. The DNA of the CDR3 is TGTGCCAGCAGTTCGACTAGCGGGAAGGCAAATGAGCAGTTCTTC.

The chain combines TRBV21-1 with TRBJ2-7; the table's D call, TRBD1, was not checked against the DNA. TRBV21-1 is shown as a pseudogene. This CDR3 is 15 amino acids long. The CDR3 is CASGSFKTGVDEQYF. The CDR3 region has the DNA TGTGCCAGCGGCTCTTTTAAGACAGGGGTTGACGAGCAGTACTTC.

The rearrangement links TRBV6-6 to TRBJ1-1, with D uncertain. CDR1 MNHNY and CDR2 SVGAGI come from the germline V gene (reference sequence). Trimming shortened V by 9 bases and J by 0 bases, and 11 bases separated the two germline ends. The CDR3 runs to 13 residues. This chain's CDR3 is CASLGLMNTEAFF. DNA of the CDR3: TGTGCCAGTCTGGGCCTCATGAACACTGAAGCTTTCTTT.

The CDR3 sequence: CASSLSPPRTGELFF. The DNA of the CDR3 is TGTGCCAGCAGTTTAAGCCCCCCGCGGACCGGGGAGCTGTTTTTT. The V call is TRBV27, the J call TRBJ2-2; D unresolved. V lost 2 bases and J 5 bases, leaving 12 bases between the germline ends. Germline V gene sequence: CDR1 MNHEY, CDR2 SMNVEV (reference sequence). The CDR3 runs 15 residues.

This clone has only a few counts. The V call is TRBV9, the J call TRBJ2-2; TRBD1 might be the D (6 bases). Germline V gene sequence: CDR1 SGDLS, CDR2 YYNGEE. The V end was cut by 0 bases, the J end by 8 bases, with 8 bases between. The CDR3 extends over 13 amino acids. CDR3 amino acids: CASSVARGGELFF. In DNA form, the CDR3 reads TGTGCCAGCAGCGTAGCCAGGGGTGGGGAGCTGTTTTTT.

The chain links TRBV28 to TRBJ1-1, with 7 bases identical to TRBD1. Germline lookup yields CDR1 MDHEN and CDR2 SYDVKM. The CDR3 sequence is 14 residues long. Trimming at V came to 8 bases and at J to 3 bases, leaving 9 bases not matched to a gene. CDR3 in amino acids: CASGRQGSDTEAFF. For the CDR3, the DNA is TGTGCCAGCGGCCGACAGGGCTCGGACACTGAAGCTTTCTTT.

The chain is built from TRBV5-1 and TRBJ2-1; 11 nucleotides line up with TRBD1. V gave up 0 bases and J gave up 6 bases; unmatched junction bases: 5. The CDR3 consists of 16 residues. The germline CDR1 and CDR2 sequences are SGHRS and YFSETQ. In nucleotides, the CDR3 is TGCGCCAGCAGCTTGGCCCCCGGGACAGGGGGCAATGAGCAGTTCTTC. Protein sequence: CASSLAPGTGGNEQFF.

Note on this clone: The same CDR3 can be traced to other DNA sequences in this sample. J is TRBJ1-2 and V is TRBV18; 7 bases fit TRBD1. Germline CDR1 and CDR2: KGHSH and LQKENI. This CDR3 has 13 residues. The V gene end was trimmed by 3 bases and the J gene end by 3 bases; junction bases not matched to a gene: 1. The CDR3 protein is CASSPDRDYGYTF. For the CDR3, the DNA is TGTGCCAGCTCACCCGACAGGGACTATGGCTACACCTTC.

The chain uses TRBV5-1 and TRBJ2-2; the D gene is possibly TRBD1 (7 bases). CDR3 length: 16 amino acids. V was cut by 3 bases and J by 4 bases, with 16 bases left in between. Germline CDR1 reads SGHRS; CDR2 reads YFSETQ. CDR3 region: CASSSGGRGTTGELFF. CDR3 coding DNA: TGCGCCAGCAGCTCCGGGGGCAGGGGGACCACCGGGGAGCTGTTTTTT.

CDR3 DNA sequence: TGTGCCAGCAGTTCTACAGGGGGCTGGTACACCTTC. It specifies CASSSTGGWYTF. This chain connects TRBV6-6 to TRBJ1-2, with TRBD1 identical over 9 bases. Trimming removed 4 bases from V and 11 bases from J; junction bases left unmatched: 5. CDR3 size: 12 residues. CDR1 MNHNY and CDR2 SVGAGI come from the germline V gene (reference sequence).

This clone was found a few times. The gene calls are TRBV28 and TRBJ2-1, with 9 bases identical to TRBD2. CDR3 size: 15 residues. Germline trimming cut 3 bases from V and 10 bases from J; bases unmatched to any gene: 10. Germline V CDR1 and CDR2: MDHEN, SYDVKM. CDR3 amino acids: CASSLGLAGSGEQFF. The CDR3 nucleotides are TGTGCCAGCAGTTTGGGTCTAGCGGGGTCAGGGGAGCAGTTCTTC.

This clone was found a few times. The chain recombines TRBV9 with TRBJ1-6; TRBD1 might be the D (6 bases). V was shortened by 0 bases and J by 10 bases, with 11 bases between the two germline ends. Germline values: CDR1 SGDLS, CDR2 YYNGEE. The CDR3 covers 14 residues. CDR3 DNA sequence: TGTGCCAGCAGCGTAGGGAACAGGGCCTCACCCCTCCACTTT. This translates into CASSVGNRASPLHF.

This clone was counted a few times. This chain connects TRBV10-3 to TRBJ1-4; D remains unclear. The CDR3 sequence is 13 residues long. Per the germline V gene, CDR1 is ENHRY and CDR2 is SYGVKD. Trimming left V 2 bases short and J 8 bases short, with 9 bases between. CDR3 sequence reads: CAISEGQIEKLFF. DNA of the CDR3: TGTGCCATCAGTGAGGGCCAGATCGAAAAACTGTTTTTT.

The chain links TRBV4-3 to TRBJ2-6; maybe TRBD2 (6 bases). CDR1 is LGHNA, CDR2 YSLEER, per germline. Trimming took off 1 base at V and 1 base at J, with 8 bases between the two ends. CDR3 size: 16 residues. CDR3 protein: CASSQGAGSGANVLTF. DNA for the CDR3: TGCGCCAGCAGCCAAGGTGCGGGGTCTGGGGCCAACGTCCTGACTTTC.

In its sample, this clone was seen a few times. The chain uses TRBV12-5 and TRBJ2-5; TRBD2 agrees at 13 bases. V gave up 4 bases and J gave up 5 bases; unmatched junction bases: 10. The CDR3 consists of 17 residues. Germline values: CDR1 LGHNT, CDR2 FRNRAP. CDR3 coding DNA: TGTGCTAGTGGTTCGGACCGGACTAGCGGGAGTACTGAGACCCAGTACTTC. Encoded protein: CASGSDRTSGSTETQYF.

This clone has only a few counts. The chain carries TRBV4-1 and TRBJ1-4; 8 nucleotides match TRBD1. CDR1 is MGHRA and CDR2 is YSYEKL in the germline V gene. V shed 4 bases, J shed 7 bases, and the junction held 5 bases outside the gene matches. The CDR3 consists of 14 residues. The CDR3 sequence: CASSPGTGGEKLFF. CDR3 bases: TGCGCCAGCAGCCCGGGGACAGGAGGTGAAAAACTGTTTTTT.

This clone showed up just a few times. This chain uses TRBV9 with TRBJ1-5; the match to TRBD1 covers 9 bases. CDR1 is SGDLS and CDR2 is YYNGEE in the germline V gene. CDR3 length: 15 amino acids. J lost 3 bases, V lost 0 bases, and 1 base had no gene match. The CDR3 DNA follows: TGTGCCAGCAGCGTAGGGACAGGGGACAATCAGCCCCAGCATTTT. It translates to CASSVGTGDNQPQHF.

This clone came up a few times. This rearrangement joins TRBV7-3 to TRBJ2-1, with 7 bases aligning to TRBD2. Germline CDR1 is SGHTA and CDR2 is FQGTGA. This CDR3 is 16 amino acids long. V dropped 4 bases and J dropped 7; count of bases not matched to a gene: 13. The CDR3 loop is CASSSIGGTIYNEQFF. In DNA form, the CDR3 reads TGTGCCAGCAGCTCTATCGGGGGGACTATCTATAATGAGCAGTTCTTC.

This clone was found a few times. This chain uses TRBV4-3 with TRBJ1-1; the D gene is possibly TRBD1 (6 bases). Germline V gene sequence: CDR1 LGHNA, CDR2 YSLEER. V shed 2 bases and J shed 0 bases, with 7 bases lying between them. This CDR3 is built from 14 residues. As DNA, the CDR3 is TGCGCCAGCAGCCAACAGGGGATGAACACTGAAGCTTTCTTT. It codes for CASSQQGMNTEAFF.

The chain joins TRBV4-1 to TRBJ1-2; the match to TRBD1 covers 8 bases. The length of the CDR3 is 16 residues. Germline CDR1 is MGHRA and CDR2 is YSYEKL. With 3 bases clipped from V and 2 bases from J, the junction kept 8 bases outside the gene matches. CDR3 in amino acids: CASSHPMDRANYGYTF. The CDR3 nucleotides read TGCGCCAGCAGCCACCCAATGGACAGGGCCAACTATGGCTACACCTTC.

In this sample, this clone turned up a few times. This chain joins TRBV29-1 and TRBJ2-5; D ambiguous. This CDR3 is built from 12 residues. With 4 bases removed from V and 3 bases from J, the gap between germline ends came to 9 bases. CDR1 SQVTM and CDR2 ANQGSEA come from the germline V gene. The CDR3 is CSVGVPEETQYF. The DNA for the CDR3 is TGCAGCGTTGGTGTGCCAGAAGAGACCCAGTACTTC.